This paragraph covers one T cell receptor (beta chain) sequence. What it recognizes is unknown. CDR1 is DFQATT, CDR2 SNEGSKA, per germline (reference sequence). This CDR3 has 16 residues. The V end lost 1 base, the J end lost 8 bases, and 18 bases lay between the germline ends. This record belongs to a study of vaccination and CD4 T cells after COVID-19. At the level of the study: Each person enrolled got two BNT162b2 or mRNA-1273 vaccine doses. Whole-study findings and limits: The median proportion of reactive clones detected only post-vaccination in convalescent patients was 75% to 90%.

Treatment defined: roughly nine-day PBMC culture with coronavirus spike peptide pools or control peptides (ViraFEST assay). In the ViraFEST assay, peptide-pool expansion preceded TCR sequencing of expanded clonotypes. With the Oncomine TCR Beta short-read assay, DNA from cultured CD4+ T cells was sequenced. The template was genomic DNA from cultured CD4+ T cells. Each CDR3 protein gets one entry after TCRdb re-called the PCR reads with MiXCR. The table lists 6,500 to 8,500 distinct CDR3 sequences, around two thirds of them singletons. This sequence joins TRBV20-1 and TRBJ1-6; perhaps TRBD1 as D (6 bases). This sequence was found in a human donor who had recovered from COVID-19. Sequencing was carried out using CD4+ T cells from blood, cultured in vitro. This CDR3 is CSARVWGAIADSPLHF. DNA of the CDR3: TGCAGTGCTAGAGTTTGGGGGGCCATCGCGGATTCACCCCTCCACTTT.